This T cell receptor beta chain is drawn from a study of vaccination effects on CD4 cells after COVID-19. Study-level background: Median timing of post-vaccine samples was 72 days after the second dose. Overall study results and limits: Marked clonal contraction of infection- and vaccine-induced clones was seen late after vaccination.

Libraries were prepared by immunoSEQ multiplex PCR; TCRdb keeps only in-frame clonotypes and omits some of them. Of fewer than 90,000 clones in the sample, over 75% are singletons; the top ten hold around 1.1%. Sequencing followed a ViraFEST assay step that expanded antigen-specific CD4+ T cells with viral peptide pools. Following 10 days of culture, CD4+ T cells were isolated. All participants had two doses of either the BNT162b2 or mRNA-1273 vaccine. The researchers cultured roughly 2.2 million PBMC per well with 9.5 to 10 IU/ml IL-2 and approximately 10 ug/ml peptides. On day 3 and again on day 7, half the medium was replaced with IL-2 medium. With regard to this clone: Its antigen is unknown.

The CDR3 loop spans 14 amino acids. CDR1 is KGHSH, CDR2 LQKENI, per germline. The V end lost 1 base, the J end lost 10 bases, and 11 bases lay between the germline ends. This specimen was CD4+ T cells from PBMCs cultured with HCoV-OC43 spike peptides, taken after COVID-19 vaccination. The subset: HCoV-OC43 spike overlapping peptide pool stimulation. This TCR came from a human donor who received a COVID-19 vaccine. The chain links TRBV18 to TRBJ1-6; no clear D. The CDR3, as DNA: TGTGCCAGCTCACCACAGGAGGTAGGGTCACCCCTCCACTTT. This codes for CASSPQEVGSPLHF.